A single sample is the source of the 5 T cell receptor beta chains below, sequenced in a study of T-cell reconstitution after alpha-beta-depleted transplantation in children. The authors prepared the TCRbeta library with unique molecular identifiers. TCRdb called the PCR reads again in MiXCR, with one record for every CDR3 protein. Among almost 600,000 distinct CDR3 sequences listed, around 27% were seen once. Material: PBMCs, obtained before TCRalphabeta/CD19-depleted stem cell transplant. These receptors were obtained from a boy younger than two with Wiskott-Aldrich syndrome, due to receive a stem cell transplant.

This chain connects TRBV24-1 to TRBJ2-2; D may correspond to TRBD1 or TRBD2 (6 bases each). Per germline, CDR1 KGHDR and CDR2 SFDVKD. This CDR3 has 16 residues. The V end was cut by 4 bases, the J end by 1 base, with 12 bases between. The CDR3 protein is CATSEEGRGNTGELFF. CDR3 nucleotides: TGTGCCACCAGTGAGGAGGGCAGGGGGAACACCGGGGAGCTGTTTTTT.

The count of this clonotype is one. The V gene is TRBV4-1, the J gene TRBJ2-1, with 11 bases matching TRBD2. Germline values: CDR1 MGHRA, CDR2 YSYEKL. This CDR3 has 18 amino acids. The J segment lost 5 bases and the V segment lost 1 base, leaving 10 bases of the junction unmatched. CDR3 DNA sequence: TGCGCCAGCAGCCAAGTCCGGATAGCGGGAGGGCATGACAATGAGCAGTTCTTC. The encoded protein is CASSQVRIAGGHDNEQFF.

DNA of the CDR3: TGCAGTGCGCAGGCGGAGAACACTGAAGCTTTCTTT. Its translation is CSAQAENTEAFF. The genes are TRBV20-1 and TRBJ1-1; D ambiguous. The CDR3 has 12 amino acids. The V gene lost 6 bases and the J gene lost 1 base, with 9 bases spanning the gap. Per germline, CDR1 DFQATT and CDR2 SNEGSKA (reference sequence).

The sample holds a few counts of this clonotype. The genes are TRBV7-7 and TRBJ2-2; D unresolved. Trimming shortened V by 0 bases and J by 6 bases, and 11 bases separated the two germline ends. CDR1 SSHAT and CDR2 FNYEAQ come from the germline V gene (reference sequence). This CDR3 spans 15 amino acids. The CDR3 spells CASSLAGLRSGELFF. The CDR3, as DNA: TGTGCCAGCAGCTTAGCAGGGCTACGCTCCGGGGAGCTGTTTTTT.

This clonotype was detected only a few times. The rearrangement links TRBV9 to TRBJ2-7, with D perhaps matching TRBD2 (6 bases). CDR1 is SGDLS and CDR2 is YYNGEE in the germline V gene. V lost 0 bases and J lost 2, with 12 bases in between. The CDR3 is 15 residues long. In DNA, the CDR3 is TGTGCCAGCAGCGTAGGTAATAGCGGAGCCTACGAGCAGTACTTC. This encodes CASSVGNSGAYEQYF.